The clone carrying this TCR beta chain has a handful of counts. Its antigen is still unknown. This record comes from a study of response to subunit inactivated influenza vaccine. Study results and limitations: The authors suggested that every seasonal influenza vaccination recruits few new T cells.

TCRdb re-called the RT-PCR reads through MiXCR, storing one row per CDR3 protein. The table records more than 450,000 distinct CDR3 sequences, about an eighth of them present only once. The CDR3 extends over 18 amino acids. V was trimmed by 0 bases and J by 1 base, leaving 18 bases between them. The clonotype comes from a man between 50 and 59 years old who received an inactivated influenza vaccine. The starting material was PBMCs from blood, obtained on the day of vaccination. This chain links TRBV12-3 or TRBV12-4 with TRBJ1-1; D is unclear. For the CDR3, the DNA is TGTGCCAGCAGTTTAGCTCGAGGTTATGGCACCCCGAACACTGAAGCTTTCTTT. It translates to CASSLARGYGTPNTEAFF.